This TCR beta chain comes out of a study of blood T cell repertoires in COVID-19. Whole-study context: Both acute and convalescent COVID-19 samples were obtained from the United States, Italy and Spain. From T cells, B-cell-depleted T cells, or PBMCs came the material, which was cDNA or gDNA.

Looked up from germline, CDR1 is SGHNT and CDR2 is YYREEE (reference sequence). The junction had 10 bases not matched to a gene; V was cut back by 4 bases and J by 7 bases. The length of the CDR3 is 16 residues. Original handling: The assay estimated nucleated cells by amplifying reference gene primers. Produced via immunoSEQ multiplex PCR; TCRdb's table is partial and in-frame only. The V and J calls and clone size come from that table; D and trimming were worked out from the DNA. This table has under 200,000 clones, around 86% appearing once. Sequenced sample: peripheral blood. The source of this sequence is a woman aged 80 or over in a cohort sampled during active or convalescent COVID-19. This chain uses TRBV5-4 with TRBJ2-3, with 12 bases matching TRBD2. The CDR3 coding sequence is TGTGCCAGCAGCCCTTCCGTCCTAGCGGGGGGGCATACGCAGTATTTT. The encoded protein is CASSPSVLAGGHTQYF.